This is a list of T cell receptor beta chains from one sample in a study of blood T cell repertoires in COVID-19. TCRdb's copy holds only in-frame clones and misses some; the assay was immunoSEQ multiplex PCR. The sample has some 290,000 clones; around 86% are singletons. The material sequenced was peripheral blood. Source of these receptors: a woman aged 55-70 years with active or convalescent COVID-19. Both conserved end residues are part of each CDR3. The D gene is left open where the match is weak. The size field is filled for only some rows; it gives once, few, many or a size class.

d_gene: .; len: 16; abundance: .; v_gene: TRBV19; j_gene: TRBJ2-2; CDR3nt: TGTGCCAGTAGTATCGGCGGGCTAAGGAATGCCGGGGAGCTGTTTTTT; CDR3aa: CASSIGGLRNAGELFF
d_gene: TRBD2; len: 16; abundance: .; v_gene: TRBV4-3; j_gene: TRBJ2-5; CDR3nt: TGCGCCAGCAGCCGGAATAGCGGGGACTACCAAGAGACCCAGTACTTC; CDR3aa: CASSRNSGDYQETQYF
d_gene: TRBD2; len: 16; abundance: .; v_gene: TRBV4-2; j_gene: TRBJ2-3; CDR3nt: TGTGCCAGCAGCCAAGGACTAGCGCCCTCCACAGATACGCAGTATTTT; CDR3aa: CASSQGLAPSTDTQYF
d_gene: TRBD1; len: 15; abundance: .; v_gene: TRBV5-1; j_gene: TRBJ2-7; CDR3nt: TGCGCCAGCGCCCCGGTCCGGACAGGGGGCTACGAGCAGTACTTC; CDR3aa: CASAPVRTGGYEQYF
d_gene: TRBD1; len: 16; abundance: .; v_gene: TRBV5-1; j_gene: TRBJ1-3; CDR3nt: TGCGCCAGCAGCCTCGGCCACTGGGACAGGGGGAACACCATATATTTT; CDR3aa: CASSLGHWDRGNTIYF
d_gene: .; len: 14; abundance: .; v_gene: TRBV6-4; j_gene: TRBJ1-4; CDR3nt: TGTGCCAGCAGTGAGAACAGGGATGGGGAAAAACTGTTTTTT; CDR3aa: CASSENRDGEKLFF
d_gene: TRBD1; len: 19; abundance: few; v_gene: TRBV3-1/TRBV3-2; j_gene: TRBJ2-1; CDR3nt: TGTGCCAGCAGCCACCGGGACAGGGGTCATTTTAGCTCCTACAATGAGCAGTTCTTC; CDR3aa: CASSHRDRGHFSSYNEQFF
d_gene: .; len: 16; abundance: .; v_gene: TRBV2; j_gene: TRBJ1-2; CDR3nt: TGTGCCAGCAGTGACGGGGCCAACAAGGTGGGAGGCGGCTACACCTTC; CDR3aa: CASSDGANKVGGGYTF
d_gene: .; len: 14; abundance: .; v_gene: TRBV9; j_gene: TRBJ1-4; CDR3nt: TGTGCCAGCAGCGTAGACAGCTTCAATGAAAAACTGTTTTTT; CDR3aa: CASSVDSFNEKLFF
d_gene: .; len: 14; abundance: .; v_gene: TRBV11-2; j_gene: TRBJ2-7; CDR3nt: TGTGCCAGCAGCTCTCGGACTGGAGCCTACGAGCAGTACTTC; CDR3aa: CASSSRTGAYEQYF
d_gene: .; len: 15; abundance: .; v_gene: TRBV7-2; j_gene: TRBJ2-2; CDR3nt: TGTGCCAGCAGCTTAGCGGGGGGTGATACCGGGGAGCTGTTTTTT; CDR3aa: CASSLAGGDTGELFF
d_gene: TRBD2; len: 16; abundance: .; v_gene: TRBV5-1; j_gene: TRBJ2-1; CDR3nt: TGCGCCAGCAGCTTGGAGACTAGCGGGGGTGGGAATGAGCAGTTCTTC; CDR3aa: CASSLETSGGGNEQFF
d_gene: .; len: 17; abundance: .; v_gene: TRBV9; j_gene: TRBJ2-1; CDR3nt: TGTGCCAGCAGCGTAGGTCGAAATAGCGGAAACTACAATGAGCAGTTCTTC; CDR3aa: CASSVGRNSGNYNEQFF
d_gene: TRBD2; len: 15; abundance: .; v_gene: TRBV6-2/TRBV6-3; j_gene: TRBJ2-3; CDR3nt: TGTGCCAGCAGTTACCGAGGGACTAGATCAGATACGCAGTATTTT; CDR3aa: CASSYRGTRSDTQYF
d_gene: TRBD1; len: 16; abundance: .; v_gene: TRBV7-6; j_gene: TRBJ2-1; CDR3nt: TGTGCCAGCAGCTCCGAGGGGACAGGGATCTACAATGAGCAGTTCTTC; CDR3aa: CASSSEGTGIYNEQFF
d_gene: TRBD1; len: 18; abundance: .; v_gene: TRBV11-2; j_gene: TRBJ2-7; CDR3nt: TGTGCCAGCAGCTTAGGGCACCCATTAGGACAGGCGGCCTACGAGCAGTACTTC; CDR3aa: CASSLGHPLGQAAYEQYF
d_gene: .; len: 15; abundance: few; v_gene: TRBV6-2/TRBV6-3; j_gene: TRBJ2-7; CDR3nt: TGTGCCAGCAGTTACGTAGTGGCGGGAACCTACGAGCAGTACTTC; CDR3aa: CASSYVVAGTYEQYF
d_gene: TRBD1; len: 19; abundance: .; v_gene: TRBV29-1; j_gene: TRBJ2-7; CDR3nt: TGCAGCGTTGAAGAACTCTCCCTTTCTCGACAGGGATCCGACTACGAGCAGTACTTC; CDR3aa: CSVEELSLSRQGSDYEQYF
d_gene: TRBD1; len: 18; abundance: .; v_gene: TRBV5-1; j_gene: TRBJ1-1; CDR3nt: TGCGCCAGCAGCTTGGACCCGGGACAGGGGGGCAGGAACACTGAAGCTTTCTTT; CDR3aa: CASSLDPGQGGRNTEAFF
d_gene: TRBD2; len: 15; abundance: .; v_gene: TRBV2; j_gene: TRBJ2-3; CDR3nt: TGTGCCAGCAGTTTGAGCGGGGGGAGCACAGATACGCAGTATTTT; CDR3aa: CASSLSGGSTDTQYF
d_gene: .; len: 14; abundance: .; v_gene: TRBV5-1; j_gene: TRBJ2-7; CDR3nt: TGCGCCAGCAGCTTCCGGGACACTTCCTACGAGCAGTACTTC; CDR3aa: CASSFRDTSYEQYF
d_gene: TRBD1; len: 15; abundance: .; v_gene: TRBV5-4; j_gene: TRBJ1-1; CDR3nt: TGTGCCAGCAGCTCCGGGGACAGGCTAAACACTGAAGCTTTCTTT; CDR3aa: CASSSGDRLNTEAFF
d_gene: TRBD1; len: 13; abundance: .; v_gene: TRBV5-1; j_gene: TRBJ1-2; CDR3nt: TGCGCCAGCAGCTACGGGACAGGGGATGGCTACACCTTC; CDR3aa: CASSYGTGDGYTF
d_gene: TRBD2; len: 21; abundance: .; v_gene: TRBV4-3; j_gene: TRBJ2-3; CDR3nt: TGCGCCAGCAGCCAAGATCCCACTAGCGGGGGGGAGAAGATCAGCACAGATACGCAGTATTTT; CDR3aa: CASSQDPTSGGEKISTDTQYF
d_gene: TRBD1; len: 14; abundance: few; v_gene: TRBV14; j_gene: TRBJ2-7; CDR3nt: TGTGCCAGCAGCATACACAGGGGGCACTACGAGCAGTACTTC; CDR3aa: CASSIHRGHYEQYF
d_gene: TRBD2; len: 16; abundance: .; v_gene: TRBV9; j_gene: TRBJ2-1; CDR3nt: TGTGCCAGCAGCGTAGTCTCGGCGGGGGGGCTGGGTGAGCAGTTCTTC; CDR3aa: CASSVVSAGGLGEQFF
d_gene: .; len: 16; abundance: .; v_gene: TRBV7-2; j_gene: TRBJ2-2; CDR3nt: TGTGCCAGCAGCTTAGTGCCGGGGGCGAACACCGGGGAGCTGTTTTTT; CDR3aa: CASSLVPGANTGELFF
d_gene: .; len: 11; abundance: once; v_gene: TRBV7-9; j_gene: TRBJ1-2; CDR3nt: TGTGCCAGTAACAACATCTATGGCTACACCTTC; CDR3aa: CASNNIYGYTF
d_gene: .; len: 11; abundance: .; v_gene: TRBV20-1; j_gene: TRBJ1-1; CDR3nt: TGCAGGGGGGGTGACGGCACTGAAGCTTTCTTT; CDR3aa: CRGGDGTEAFF
d_gene: .; len: 14; abundance: once; v_gene: TRBV2; j_gene: TRBJ2-7; CDR3nt: TGTGCCAGCAGTGAGGAGGGAATCGCCTACGAGCAGTACTTC; CDR3aa: CASSEEGIAYEQYF
d_gene: TRBD1; len: 15; abundance: .; v_gene: TRBV7-2; j_gene: TRBJ2-7; CDR3nt: TGTGCCAGCAGCTTCGGACAGGGGTCGGCCTACGAGCAGTACTTC; CDR3aa: CASSFGQGSAYEQYF
d_gene: TRBD1; len: 11; abundance: .; v_gene: TRBV10-3; j_gene: TRBJ1-2; CDR3nt: TGTGCCGGCAGGGGGGAAGGGGGCTACACCTTC; CDR3aa: CAGRGEGGYTF
d_gene: TRBD2; len: 16; abundance: once; v_gene: TRBV7-7; j_gene: TRBJ2-1; CDR3nt: TGTGCCAGCAGCTTAGGTCGGAGCGGGGGGGCCCATGAGCAGTTCTTC; CDR3aa: CASSLGRSGGAHEQFF
d_gene: TRBD1; len: 15; abundance: .; v_gene: TRBV10-1; j_gene: TRBJ2-7; CDR3nt: TGCGCCAGCAGTGCCCGGGACAGGTCGATTGACGAGCAGTACTTC; CDR3aa: CASSARDRSIDEQYF
d_gene: TRBD2; len: 16; abundance: .; v_gene: TRBV6-6; j_gene: TRBJ2-1; CDR3nt: TGTGCCAGCAGTTACTCCCGGACTAGCGGGTACAATGAGCAGTTCTTC; CDR3aa: CASSYSRTSGYNEQFF
d_gene: .; len: 11; abundance: .; v_gene: TRBV28; j_gene: TRBJ2-7; CDR3nt: TGTGCCAGCAACCTACAGGGACGGGAGTACTTC; CDR3aa: CASNLQGREYF
d_gene: .; len: 13; abundance: .; v_gene: TRBV24-1; j_gene: TRBJ2-2; CDR3nt: TGTGCCACCCCCGGGACGAACACCGGGGAGCTGTTTTTT; CDR3aa: CATPGTNTGELFF
d_gene: .; len: 15; abundance: .; v_gene: TRBV4-1; j_gene: TRBJ1-1; CDR3nt: TGCGCCAGCAGCCAAGAACCGGGGATGAACACTGAAGCTTTCTTT; CDR3aa: CASSQEPGMNTEAFF
d_gene: .; len: 18; abundance: .; v_gene: TRBV7-6; j_gene: TRBJ1-6; CDR3nt: TGTGCCAGCAGCTTAATGGGAGCGGGCCCCGCTGCTGGCTCACCCCTCCACTTT; CDR3aa: CASSLMGAGPAAGSPLHF
d_gene: TRBD1; len: 13; abundance: .; v_gene: TRBV10-3; j_gene: TRBJ1-2; CDR3nt: TGTGCCATCAGTGACCGGGACAGCAATGGCTACACCTTC; CDR3aa: CAISDRDSNGYTF
d_gene: TRBD1; len: 17; abundance: .; v_gene: TRBV7-3; j_gene: TRBJ2-2; CDR3nt: TGTGCCAGCAGCCGACCCGCGACAGGGTTGAACACCGGGGAGCTGTTTTTT; CDR3aa: CASSRPATGLNTGELFF
d_gene: TRBD1; len: 15; abundance: .; v_gene: TRBV6-2/TRBV6-3; j_gene: TRBJ1-5; CDR3nt: TGTGCCAGCAGTTACGGGCAGGGGGCGCATCAGCCCCAGCATTTT; CDR3aa: CASSYGQGAHQPQHF
d_gene: TRBD2; len: 18; abundance: few; v_gene: TRBV24-1; j_gene: TRBJ2-3; CDR3nt: TGTGCCACCAGTGACCTCGGACTAGCGGATCCCCGCACAGATACGCAGTATTTT; CDR3aa: CATSDLGLADPRTDTQYF
d_gene: TRBD1; len: 14; abundance: few; v_gene: TRBV19; j_gene: TRBJ1-2; CDR3nt: TGTGCCAGTAACCGTCCAGGGGGGACCTATGGCTACACCTTC; CDR3aa: CASNRPGGTYGYTF
d_gene: .; len: 16; abundance: .; v_gene: TRBV4-1; j_gene: TRBJ2-1; CDR3nt: TGCGCCAGCAGCCGAGCCGACAGGTTCGCGGGCAATGAGCAGTTCTTC; CDR3aa: CASSRADRFAGNEQFF